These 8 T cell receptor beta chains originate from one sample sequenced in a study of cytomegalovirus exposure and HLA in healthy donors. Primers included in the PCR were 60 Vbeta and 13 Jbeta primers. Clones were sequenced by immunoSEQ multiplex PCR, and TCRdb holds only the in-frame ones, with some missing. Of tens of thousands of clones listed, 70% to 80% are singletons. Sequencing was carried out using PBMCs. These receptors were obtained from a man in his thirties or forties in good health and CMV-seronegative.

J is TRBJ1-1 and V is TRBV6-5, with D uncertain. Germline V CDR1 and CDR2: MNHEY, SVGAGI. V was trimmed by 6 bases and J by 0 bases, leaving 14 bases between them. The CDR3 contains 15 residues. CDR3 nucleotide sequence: TGTGCCAGCAGGCCCACAGTCTTTCTGAACACTGAAGCTTTCTTT. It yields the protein CASRPTVFLNTEAFF.

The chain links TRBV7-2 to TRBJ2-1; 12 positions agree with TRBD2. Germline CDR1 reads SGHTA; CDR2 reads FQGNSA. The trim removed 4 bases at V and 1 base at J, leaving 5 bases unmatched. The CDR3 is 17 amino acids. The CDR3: CASSSLLAGGSYNEQFF. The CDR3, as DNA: TGTGCCAGCAGCTCTCTCCTAGCGGGGGGGTCCTACAATGAGCAGTTCTTC.

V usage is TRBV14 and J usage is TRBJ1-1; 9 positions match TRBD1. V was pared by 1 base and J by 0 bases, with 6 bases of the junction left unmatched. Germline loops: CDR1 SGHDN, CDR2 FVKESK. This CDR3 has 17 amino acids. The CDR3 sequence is CASSQGGTGILNTEAFF. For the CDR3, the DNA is TGTGCCAGCAGCCAAGGGGGGACAGGGATTTTGAACACTGAAGCTTTCTTT.

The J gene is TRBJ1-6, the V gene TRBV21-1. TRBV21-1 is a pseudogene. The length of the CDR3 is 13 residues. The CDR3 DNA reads TGTGCCAGCAGCAACGGCTATAATTCACCCCTCCACTTT. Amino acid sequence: CASSNGYNSPLHF.

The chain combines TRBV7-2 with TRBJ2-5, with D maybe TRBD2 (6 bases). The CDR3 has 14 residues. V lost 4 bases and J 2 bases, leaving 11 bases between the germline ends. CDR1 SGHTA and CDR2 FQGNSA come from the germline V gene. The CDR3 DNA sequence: TGTGCCAGCAGCTCGGGACTCCTACAAGAGACCCAGTACTTC. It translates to CASSSGLLQETQYF.

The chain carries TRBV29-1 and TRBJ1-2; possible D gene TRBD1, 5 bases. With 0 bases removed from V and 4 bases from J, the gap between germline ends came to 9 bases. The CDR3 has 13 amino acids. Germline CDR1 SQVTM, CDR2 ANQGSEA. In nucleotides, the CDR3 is TGCAGCGTTGAAGATCAGGGAGGCTATGGCTACACCTTC. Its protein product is CSVEDQGGYGYTF. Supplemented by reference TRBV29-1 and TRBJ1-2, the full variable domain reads SAVISQKPSRDICQRGTSLTIQCQVDSQVTMMFWYRQQPGQSLTLIATANQGSEATYESGFVIDKFPISRPNLTFSTLTVSNMSPEDSSIYLCSVEDQGGYGYTFGSGTRLTVV.

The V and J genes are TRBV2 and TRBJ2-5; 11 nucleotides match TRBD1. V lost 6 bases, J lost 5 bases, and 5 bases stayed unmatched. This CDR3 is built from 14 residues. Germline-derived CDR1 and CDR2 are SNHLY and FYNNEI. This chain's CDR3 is CASSIGQGAETQYF. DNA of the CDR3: TGTGCCAGCAGCATAGGACAGGGGGCCGAGACCCAGTACTTC.

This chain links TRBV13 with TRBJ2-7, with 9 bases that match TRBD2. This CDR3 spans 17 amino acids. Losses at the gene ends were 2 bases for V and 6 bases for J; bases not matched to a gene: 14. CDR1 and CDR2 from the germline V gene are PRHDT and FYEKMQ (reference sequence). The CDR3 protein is CASSLTSGSYSIGEQYF. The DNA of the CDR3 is TGTGCCAGCAGCTTAACTAGCGGGTCCTATAGCATTGGCGAGCAGTACTTC.